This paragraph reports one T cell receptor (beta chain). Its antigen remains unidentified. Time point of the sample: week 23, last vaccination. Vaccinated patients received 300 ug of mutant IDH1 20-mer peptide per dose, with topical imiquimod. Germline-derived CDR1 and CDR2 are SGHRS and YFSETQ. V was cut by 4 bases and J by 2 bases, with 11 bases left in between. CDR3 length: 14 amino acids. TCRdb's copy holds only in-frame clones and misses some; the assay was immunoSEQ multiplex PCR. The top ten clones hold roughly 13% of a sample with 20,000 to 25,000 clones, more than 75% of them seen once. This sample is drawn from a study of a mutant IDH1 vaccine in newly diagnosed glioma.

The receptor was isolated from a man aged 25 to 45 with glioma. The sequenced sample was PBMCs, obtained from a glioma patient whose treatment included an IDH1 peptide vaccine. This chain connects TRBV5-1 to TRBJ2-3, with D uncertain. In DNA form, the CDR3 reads TGCGCCAGCAGCCCCGGTAGGGACACAGATACGCAGTATTTT. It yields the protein CASSPGRDTDTQYF. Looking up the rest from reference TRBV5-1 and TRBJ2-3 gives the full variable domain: KAGVTQTPRYLIKTRGQQVTLSCSPISGHRSVSWYQQTPGQGLQFLFEYFSETQRNKGNFPGRFSGRQFSNSRSEMNVSTLELGDSALYLCASSPGRDTDTQYFGPGTRLTVL.